This TCR beta chain comes out of a study of human T cells and chemical hapten exposure (dated by TCRdb to the early 2020s). Broadly, across the study: For sensitization, 2% DPC in acetone was applied to a roughly 2 cm by roughly 2 cm area of upper inner arm skin. Weekly therapeutic DPC doses were additionally applied to the scalp of patients throughout the approximately 25-week study period. Patch testing was done on the upper back using Finn chambers containing 0.01% DPC, and results were scored after 6 days according to International Contact Dermatitis Research Group standards. Alopecia areata with under or over 50% scalp involvement, alopecia totalis and alopecia universalis were represented in the patient cohort, which was mostly female. Libraries were pooled for sequencing, and variation in per-sample TCR yields was attributed mainly to small differences in library volumes within the pool. Peripheral blood TCR repertoire changes were tracked in vivo in alopecia patients during primary and secondary sensitization to the hapten diphenylcyclopropenone (DPC). Patient blood was sampled pre-sensitization (week 0) and at 2, 6 and about 24 weeks after DPC sensitization. Around 30 alopecia patients provided blood for TCR sequencing at one to four time points (pre-sensitization, 2, 6 and 24 weeks).

The method was RACE. Data came from a NextSeq 500. Library preparation attached unique molecular identifiers to individual cDNA molecules for quantitative, reproducible TCR counting. From each blood RNA sample, both TCR alpha and TCR beta chains were sequenced. On the authors' methods: The median number of TCRs per sample was roughly 94,000, ranging from about 20,000 to 700,000. V, J and CDR3 annotation of the TCR reads was carried out using the Decombinator software suite. To make PS versus PT1 abundance plots, every sample was subsampled to the same number of TCRs (28,000). TCRs were defined as expanded if absent before sensitization and observed at least eight times at the 2-week time point. The raw public data were reprocessed by TCRdb itself: fastp quality trimming at Q25, MiXCR clonotype calling, in-frame beta chains only. All rows with the same CDR3 protein become a single entry with the most common DNA and genes. It is TCRdb's table, rather than the study itself, that gives the V and J calls and clone size. The sample data list around 60,000 distinct CDR3 sequences, and roughly 6.7% of these were observed just once. The ten largest account for 1.5% to 2% of the sample.

Ten or more counts support this clonotype. This receptor's antigen is unknown. One base away there is no much larger clone; base qualities are not given. Taken with the paper, the label for time point translates to: pre-sensitization, week 0. The treatment or condition label, as the study defines it: therapeutic diphenylcyclopropenone sensitization with weekly scalp DPC. At each patch-test visit, blood was drawn before the patch test was applied. Eligible patients were aged 18 to 70, diagnosed with alopecia, deemed suitable for DPC therapy, and excluded if pregnant. Total RNA was isolated from unfractionated whole blood collected in Tempus Blood RNA tubes. General findings and caveats noted by the study authors: Because all patients had alopecia, a presumed autoimmune disease, the immune response of the patients might differ from that of healthy individuals. Expanded TCRs formed significantly more large CDR3 similarity clusters than pre-sensitization or healthy control sets, consistent with antigen-driven responses. No change with DPC sensitization was found in the number of TCRs above 1 in 1000 frequency, and no evidence of global repertoire structure alterations was found. Repeated subsampling changed both the strength of the expansion versus patch-test correlation and the threshold at which that correlation became significant. A positive correlation was found between the number of PT1 expanded TCRs and patch test score, with significance reached at thresholds 8, 16 and 32 but not 4.

The specimen comprised whole blood, sampled in connection with sensitization to the hapten diphenylcyclopropenone (DPC). The TCR was taken from a woman aged 25 to 39 with alopecia areata. Some clones in this sample may be carry-over from other donors' samples.

The CDR3 region reads CASSPRLAGEAEQYF. The nucleotides are TGTGCCAGCAGCCCCAGACTAGCGGGGGAAGCCGAGCAGTACTTC. The receptor chain draws on TRBV11-2 and TRBJ2-7; 12 of the junction bases match TRBD2. CDR1 and CDR2 (SGHAT, FQNNGV) derive from the germline V gene. Relative to germline, V is missing 5 bases and J is missing 6 bases, with 8 bases of the junction outside any gene match. Including the terminal cysteine and phenylalanine, the CDR3 comprises 15 residues. The retained sequence is limited to the CDR3, 45 bases, with the frame set at the first base.